This TCR beta chain was profiled in a study of sequential checkpoint blockade in melanoma. Study summary: Arm A got nivolumab then ipilimumab; arm B the reverse, 1:1. Maintenance nivolumab came after either treatment sequence.

Data came from immunoSEQ multiplex PCR; TCRdb stores just in-frame clones and leaves some out. This table has around 21,000 clones, approximately 80% appearing once. Treatment indicated: randomized to nivolumab then ipilimumab (arm A) or the reverse (arm B). This receptor was taken from a human donor with melanoma. Sample: CD8+ T cells sorted from blood (inferred from file names), taken from a patient given nivolumab and ipilimumab in sequence.

The DNA for the CDR3 is TGTGCCAGCAGTTGGACACTACTACGCACAGATACGCAGTATTTT. It translates to CASSWTLLRTDTQYF. The J gene is TRBJ2-3, the V gene TRBV28, with D possibly TRBD1 on 5 matching bases. Germline CDR1 MDHEN, CDR2 SYDVKM. There are 15 residues in the CDR3. V lost 4 bases, J lost 1 base, and 12 bases lay in between.